This TCR beta chain derives from a study of T cells in localized non-small cell lung cancer. Germline CDR1 is SNHLY and CDR2 is FYNNEI. The CDR3 sequence is 16 residues long. The V end was cut by 8 bases, the J end by 4 bases, with 21 bases between. Findings and limits, study-wide: A median of roughly 57 clones ranked among the top 100 in tumor appeared in adjacent lung. Heterogeneity remains possible because sequencing was limited to only one tumor region.

Using immunoSEQ multiplex PCR, the repertoire was profiled, and TCRdb retains in-frame clones only, with some absent. Seen here are fewer than 20,000 clones, more than 75% observed once, and the top ten hold roughly 20%. A few counts support this clone. Its specificity is unknown. V gene TRBV2 combines with J gene TRBJ1-5, with a possible D match to TRBD1 (6 bases). The material sequenced was peripheral blood, taken before any cancer treatment. The sequence was obtained from a male donor at least 60 years old with stage I lung adenocarcinoma. The CDR3 is CASDGARGRGNQPQHF. The CDR3 nucleotides read TGTGCCAGCGATGGTGCCCGGGGAAGGGGGAATCAGCCCCAGCATTTT.